The TCR beta chain under discussion was sequenced for a study of blood T cell repertoires in COVID-19. About the study: The study drew acute and convalescent COVID-19 samples from the United States, Italy and Spain. Sources were T cells, B-cell-depleted T cells, or PBMCs; the material itself was cDNA or gDNA.

For this clone: Different DNA sequences within this sample yield the same CDR3.

Original processing methods: Nucleated cell counts were estimated from reference gene primer amplification. TCRdb's copy holds only in-frame clones and misses some; the assay was immunoSEQ multiplex PCR. The V and J calls and clone size are taken from that table; D and trimming were inferred from the DNA. Of approximately 35,000 clones listed, about 82% are singletons. Germline V CDR1 and CDR2: KGHSH, LQKENI. This CDR3 comprises 12 residues. The ends were cut back, 2 bases at V and 4 bases at J, with 5 bases in the middle. This sequence was found in a man between 60 and 70 years old with active COVID-19. Sequencing was done on a sample of peripheral blood. J is TRBJ1-2 and V is TRBV18; tentatively, D is TRBD1 (5 bases). CDR3 nucleotides: TGTGCCAGCTCACCAGACAGCTATGGCTACACCTTC. Its protein is CASSPDSYGYTF.